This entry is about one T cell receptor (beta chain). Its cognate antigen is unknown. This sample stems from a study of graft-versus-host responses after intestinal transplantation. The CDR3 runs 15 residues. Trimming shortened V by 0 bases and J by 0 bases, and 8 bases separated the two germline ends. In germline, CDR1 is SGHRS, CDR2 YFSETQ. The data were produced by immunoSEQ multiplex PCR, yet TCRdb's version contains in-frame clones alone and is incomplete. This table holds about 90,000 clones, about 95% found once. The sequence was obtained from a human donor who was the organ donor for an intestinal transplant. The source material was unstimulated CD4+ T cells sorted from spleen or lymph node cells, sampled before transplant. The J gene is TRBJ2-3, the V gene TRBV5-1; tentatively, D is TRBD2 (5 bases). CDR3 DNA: TGCGCCAGCAGCTTGGTCGGGGTGAGCACAGATACGCAGTATTTT. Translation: CASSLVGVSTDTQYF.